A single sample is the source of the 22 T cell receptor beta chains below, sequenced in a study of T cell responses to AZD1222 COVID-19 vaccine (dated by TCRdb to about 2021). What this sample's time point label stands for: baseline before first vaccination. Library construction relied on the immunoSEQ multiplex PCR assay. TCRdb provides this immuneACCESS table in a form limited to in-frame rearrangements. Some clones are lacking; in checked studies, under half of them reflect an unresolved V gene, and why the rest are absent is not known. This sample comprises over 120,000 clones, approximately 94% of them detected only once. The leading ten clones occupy about 9.1% of the sample. This material consisted of peripheral blood, taken on day 0 of AZD1222 vaccination. These TCRs come from an adult in good health.

The genes are TRBV7-9 and TRBJ1-2, with 8 nucleotides matching TRBD1. Germline CDR1 SEHNR, CDR2 FQNEAQ (reference sequence). V lost 2 bases and J lost 6; bases outside the gene matches: 8. The CDR3 contains 15 residues. CDR3 sequence reads: CASSLRDRQFHGYTF. The DNA for the CDR3 is TGTGCCAGCAGCTTACGGGACAGGCAATTTCATGGCTACACCTTC.

V usage is TRBV30 and J usage is TRBJ2-5; D is uncertain. Germline V CDR1 and CDR2: GTSNPN, SVGIG (reference sequence). The CDR3 is 13 residues long. Trimming left V 4 bases short and J 4 bases short, with 13 bases between. The DNA of the CDR3 is TGTGCCTGGAATAGGCACGGCGGAGAGACCCAGTACTTC. It is translated as CAWNRHGGETQYF.

This chain joins TRBV21-1 and TRBJ2-3; TRBD2 is the table's D call, not checked against the DNA. TRBV21-1 is a pseudogene locus. The length of the CDR3 is 17 residues. For the CDR3, the DNA is TGTGCCAGCAGCAAAGTAGCGGGGGGCATGGGCACAGATACGCAGTATTTT. Translated: CASSKVAGGMGTDTQYF.

CDR3 amino acids: CASSSRRGGQSSTNEKLFF. In nucleotides, the CDR3 is TGTGCCAGCAGCTCACGGCGTGGCGGACAATCTTCAACTAATGAAAAACTGTTTTTT. The chain has TRBV7-8 and TRBJ1-4, with D possibly matching TRBD1 (5 bases). Per germline, CDR1 SGHVS and CDR2 FQNEAQ. The CDR3 consists of 19 residues. Between the trimmed V and J ends, which lost 4 bases and 0 bases, there was a span of 21 bases.

For this clone: At one boundary the junction diverges from the germline segment, which might be a read error. The chain joins TRBV7-7 to TRBJ2-5; D uncertain. The CDR3 extends over 13 amino acids. Germline V gene sequence: CDR1 SSHAT, CDR2 FNYEAQ (reference sequence). The CDR3 sequence is CASSLLLGRTQYF. CDR3 in DNA: TGTGCTAGCAGCTTATTACTCGGGCGGACCCAGTACTTC.

The gene calls are TRBV6-5 and TRBJ2-7; D may be TRBD2 (6 bases). The CDR3 has 13 residues. Germline assignment: CDR1 MNHEY and CDR2 SVGAGI. V was clipped by 5 bases and J by 3 bases, with 11 bases between them. The CDR3 here is CASSRSGYYEQYF. For the CDR3, the DNA is TGTGCCAGCAGTCGAAGCGGGTACTACGAGCAGTACTTC.

Worth noting for this clone: The junction and the germline gene differ at one end; a read error may be behind it. The chain employs TRBV7-7 and TRBJ2-7; weak D call: TRBD2 (5 bases). The germline V gene encodes CDR1 SSHAT and CDR2 FNYEAQ (reference sequence). The CDR3 is 15 amino acids. CDR3 DNA sequence: TGTGCTAGCAGACCCAACGGGGTACCTATCCACGAGCAGTACTTC. Residues: CASRPNGVPIHEQYF.

The V and J genes are TRBV11-3 and TRBJ2-5; D is perhaps TRBD1 or TRBD2 (5 bases each). Germline assignment: CDR1 SGHNT and CDR2 YENEEA. This CDR3 region has 15 residues. V shed 0 bases and J shed 10 bases, with 18 bases lying between them. This CDR3 reads CASSLDFEGLGVQYF. CDR3 DNA: TGTGCCAGCAGCTTAGATTTCGAGGGGCTCGGAGTCCAGTACTTC.

The chain links TRBV19 to TRBJ1-2; D gene uncertain. Deletions cut 7 bases from V and 7 bases from J, with 19 bases between. CDR3 length: 14 amino acids. Per germline, CDR1 LNHDA and CDR2 SQIVND (reference sequence). The CDR3 protein is CASTRLDQSAGYTF. The CDR3 region has the DNA TGTGCCAGTACGCGTTTGGACCAGAGCGCTGGCTACACCTTC.

This sequence joins TRBV6-5 and TRBJ1-1; perhaps TRBD1 as D (5 bases). Germline CDR1 and CDR2: MNHEY and SVGAGI. This CDR3 region has 12 residues. Trimming stripped 10 bases from V and 5 bases from J, with 14 bases between. CDR3 residues: CAIPGKSTEAFF. The CDR3 DNA reads TGTGCCATCCCAGGGAAAAGTACTGAAGCTTTCTTT.

This clone was detected a few times. The chain couples TRBV21-1 to TRBJ1-1; the table assigns TRBD1, which was not confirmed against the DNA. TRBV21-1 is flagged as a pseudogene. The CDR3 consists of 15 residues. CDR3 amino acids: CASSKVAISYTEAFF. DNA for the CDR3: TGTGCCAGCAGCAAAGTGGCAATAAGTTACACTGAAGCTTTCTTT.

The rearrangement joins TRBV3-1 (or the pseudogene TRBV3-2) to TRBJ1-2; no clear D gene. The V end lost 0 bases, the J end lost 0 bases, and 11 bases lay between the germline ends. Germline V gene lookup returns CDR1 LGHDT and CDR2 YNNKEL (reference sequence). There are 16 residues in the CDR3. CDR3 sequence (DNA): TGTGCCAGCAGCCAAGATTTCCGAAACCCTAACTATGGCTACACCTTC. As protein: CASSQDFRNPNYGYTF.

The chain links TRBV27 to TRBJ1-4; D uncertain. This CDR3 has 14 residues. The V gene's germline CDR1 is MNHEY and CDR2 SMNVEV (reference sequence). Trimming took off 6 bases at V and 6 bases at J, with 14 bases between the two ends. The CDR3 coding sequence is TGTGCCAGCAGAGGAGGGCTTAGGCATGAAAAACTGTTTTTT. It is translated as CASRGGLRHEKLFF.

The chain links TRBV30 to TRBJ2-1, with a tentative D call TRBD2 (6 bases). Germline lookup yields CDR1 GTSNPN and CDR2 SVGIG (reference sequence). The CDR3 consists of 17 residues. Between the trimmed V and J ends, which lost 0 bases and 0 bases, there was a span of 15 bases. The CDR3 region is CAWSVRGLLSSYNEQFF. CDR3 DNA: TGTGCCTGGAGTGTACGGGGGTTATTGAGCTCCTACAATGAGCAGTTCTTC.

This chain connects TRBV28 to TRBJ1-5, with 12 nucleotides matching TRBD1. Germline CDR1 is MDHEN and CDR2 is SYDVKM. V was pared by 1 base and J by 1 base, with 5 bases of the junction left unmatched. The CDR3 is made up of 18 amino acids. DNA for the CDR3: TGTGCCAGCAGTTTATCCCGGGGACAGGGGGCGAGCAATCAGCCCCAGCATTTT. Its protein is CASSLSRGQGASNQPQHF. The full variable domain, in which reference TRBV28 and TRBJ1-5 provide the parts outside the CDR3, is DVKVTQSSRYLVKRTGEKVFLECVQDMDHENMFWYRQDPGLGLRLIYFSYDVKMKEKGDIPEGYSVSREKKERFSLILESASTNQTSMYLCASSLSRGQGASNQPQHFGDGTRLSIL.

This chain links TRBV28 with TRBJ1-5; 7 bases map to TRBD1. The CDR3 contains 16 residues. V was pared by 3 bases and J by 3 bases, with 8 bases of the junction left unmatched. Germline-derived CDR1 and CDR2 are MDHEN and SYDVKM. The CDR3 loop reads CASSLNRGFFNQPQHF. The CDR3 coding sequence is TGTGCCAGCAGTTTGAACAGGGGTTTTTTCAATCAGCCCCAGCATTTT.

The rearrangement uses TRBV11-3 and TRBJ2-3; no reliable D call. In germline, CDR1 is SGHNT, CDR2 YENEEA. With 6 bases removed from V and 6 bases from J, the gap between germline ends came to 10 bases. CDR3 length equals 12 residues. The CDR3 region has the DNA TGTGCCAGCAGTTCAACAGTCGATACGCAGTATTTT. Translated, it gives CASSSTVDTQYF.

This chain uses TRBV11-2 with TRBJ2-1, with D hard to call. The CDR3 has 11 residues. Trimming removed 2 bases at V and 10 bases at J, with 6 bases between. The germline V gene encodes CDR1 SGHAT and CDR2 FQNNGV. CDR3: CASSLFYEQFF. The CDR3 DNA reads as TGTGCCAGCAGCTTATTCTACGAGCAGTTCTTC.

This chain connects TRBV12-3 or TRBV12-4 to TRBJ2-5; D uncertain. The ends were cut back, 1 base at V and 13 bases at J, with 13 bases in the middle. The CDR3 is 12 amino acids. The CDR3: CASSLGIPHMYF. DNA of the CDR3: TGTGCCAGCAGTTTAGGAATTCCCCATATGTACTTC.

V and J are TRBV6-1 and TRBJ1-2; TRBD1 matches 10 bases. CDR3 length: 14 amino acids. Per germline, CDR1 MNHNS and CDR2 SASEGT. V lost 1 base to trimming and J lost 4 bases; unmatched junction nucleotides: 0. CDR3 nucleotide sequence: TGTGCCAGCAGTGAAGGGACAGGGGGCTATGGCTACACCTTC. The encoded protein is CASSEGTGGYGYTF.

V usage is TRBV7-6 and J usage is TRBJ2-1; 9 positions agree with TRBD2. The CDR3 is made up of 15 amino acids. With V trimmed by 3 bases and J by 9 bases, 9 bases remained unmatched. Germline V gives CDR1 SGHVS, CDR2 FNYEAQ. The CDR3 DNA follows: TGTGCCAGCAGCTTTTTTGAGCGGGGGGCCGCTGAGCAGTTCTTC. Translated: CASSFFERGAAEQFF.

J is TRBJ1-6 and V is TRBV27; TRBD1 might be the D (6 bases). Germline assignment: CDR1 MNHEY and CDR2 SMNVEV (reference sequence). The ends were cut back, 4 bases at V and 7 bases at J, with 11 bases in the middle. This CDR3 region has 14 residues. Here the CDR3 reads CASSYGQLNSPLHF. DNA for the CDR3: TGTGCCAGCAGTTACGGACAGTTGAATTCACCCCTCCACTTT.